The clone carrying this T cell receptor (beta chain) was detected many times. TCRdb processed the 5' RACE reads anew with MiXCR; each CDR3 protein has one entry. Here the sample spans approximately 120,000 distinct CDR3 sequences, more than 6% being singletons. The data belong to a study of T cells after yellow fever vaccination. The sequences come from CD4+ T cells sorted from PBMCs, collected 10 to 11 days after the first yellow fever vaccination. This TCR came from a young man who received the YFV17D yellow fever vaccine.

The chain's CDR3 is CASSDGTGSSGYTF. The CDR3 DNA sequence: TGTGCCAGCAGTGACGGGACAGGGTCTTCTGGCTACACCTTC. The rearrangement links TRBV2 to TRBJ1-2, with TRBD1 identical over 9 bases. The germline gives CDR1 SNHLY, CDR2 FYNNEI. Trimming removed 3 bases from V and 7 bases from J; junction bases left unmatched: 6. The CDR3 is 14 residues long.